This paragraph reports one TCR beta chain. V dropped 3 bases and J dropped 5 bases, with 7 bases sitting between them. This CDR3 is built from 13 residues. The germline gives CDR1 MDHEN, CDR2 SYDVKM. This sample is part of a study of blood T cell repertoires in COVID-19. Clones were sequenced by immunoSEQ multiplex PCR, and TCRdb holds only the in-frame ones, with some missing. The repertoire has 230,000 or so clones, more than 65% of them found once; the top ten carry about 1.5%. The chain couples TRBV28 to TRBJ2-2; D is perhaps TRBD2 (5 bases). The clonotype comes from a woman aged 40 to 50 who had recovered from COVID-19. Specimen: peripheral blood. CDR3 nucleotide sequence: TGTGCCAGCAGTTTTGCGGGTACCGGGGAGCTGTTTTTT. Protein sequence: CASSFAGTGELFF. Filled out from reference TRBV28 and TRBJ2-2, the complete variable domain reads DVKVTQSSRYLVKRTGEKVFLECVQDMDHENMFWYRQDPGLGLRLIYFSYDVKMKEKGDIPEGYSVSREKKERFSLILESASTNQTSMYLCASSFAGTGELFFGEGSRLTVL.